This is a list of T cell receptor beta chains from one sample in a study of human T cells and chemical hapten exposure. TCRdb re-called the RACE reads with MiXCR, one entry per CDR3 protein. The table shows about 340,000 distinct CDR3 sequences, with approximately 6.3% occurring only once. The source was whole blood, collected in connection with sensitization to the hapten diphenylcyclopropenone (DPC). Receptors originate from a woman aged 18-35 years with alopecia areata. Some clones in this sample may be carry-over from other donors' samples. CDR3s include the opening cysteine and the closing phenylalanine or tryptophan. A D gene is named only where the DNA matches it firmly. A clone size is listed for some rows: how often the clone was seen (once, few, many), or a class if it is expanded.

>-|TRBJ1-1|-|TRBV5-1
CASSLSATSEAFF
TGCGCCAGCAGCTTGTCGGCGACCAGTGAAGCTTTCTTT
>many|TRBJ2-7|TRBD2|TRBV3-1
CASSPGGGGADEQYF
TGTGCCAGCAGCCCAGGCGGCGGGGGGGCCGACGAGCAGTACTTC
>-|TRBJ1-2|-|TRBV20-1
CSARAPARDDKNYGYTF
TGCAGTGCTAGAGCTCCTGCCCGGGACGATAAAAACTATGGCTACACCTTC
>few|TRBJ2-3|-|TRBV14
CASSQDSVSDTQYF
TGTGCCAGCAGCCAAGACTCTGTCTCAGATACGCAGTATTTT
>few|TRBJ2-5|-|TRBV5-1
CASSLGVGGGQETQYF
TGCGCCAGCAGCTTGGGGGTCGGTGGGGGACAAGAGACCCAGTACTTC
>-|TRBJ1-4|TRBD1|TRBV3-1
CASSPGQGADEKLFF
TGTGCCAGCAGCCCCGGACAGGGGGCGGATGAAAAACTGTTTTTT
>many|TRBJ2-1|TRBD2|TRBV9
CASSSGLAGDVSLNEQFF
TGTGCCAGCAGTTCCGGACTAGCGGGGGACGTGTCCCTCAATGAGCAGTTCTTC
>few|TRBJ1-5|-|TRBV6-2/TRBV6-3
CASSYQGSNQPQHF
TGTGCCAGCAGTTACCAGGGTTCCAATCAGCCCCAGCATTTT
>-|TRBJ1-1|-|TRBV12-3/TRBV12-4
CATLDRNTEAFF
TGTGCCACCCTTGACCGGAACACTGAAGCTTTCTTT
>-|TRBJ2-3|-|TRBV3-1
CASSQDGLSEATQYF
TGTGCCAGCAGCCAAGATGGACTCTCTGAAGCTACGCAGTATTTT
>few|TRBJ1-2|-|TRBV7-2
CASSLNSGGRQGYTF
TGTGCCAGCAGCTTAAATTCGGGGGGTAGGCAGGGCTACACCTTC
>few|TRBJ2-3|TRBD1|TRBV10-3
CAISGTGGPDTQYF
TGTGCCATCAGTGGGACAGGGGGCCCAGATACGCAGTATTTT
>many|TRBJ2-3|-|TRBV27
CASSSTGSTDTQYF
TGTGCCAGCAGCTCAACAGGGAGCACAGATACGCAGTATTTT
>many|TRBJ1-1|-|TRBV20-1
CSATMNTEAFF
TGCAGTGCTACCATGAACACTGAAGCTTTCTTT
>few|TRBJ2-3|TRBD1|TRBV12-3/TRBV12-4
CASIRTGADTQYF
TGTGCCAGCATTAGGACAGGGGCAGATACGCAGTATTTT
>-|TRBJ1-3|-|TRBV5-5
CASSLLPGSSGNTIYF
TGTGCCAGCAGCTTGTTGCCGGGGAGCTCTGGAAACACCATATATTTT
>many|TRBJ2-4|-|TRBV7-2
CASSSQGSSIQYF
TGTGCCAGCAGCTCGCAGGGTTCGAGCATTCAGTACTTC
>-|TRBJ1-5|-|TRBV4-1
CASSQEPSHSNQPQHF
TGCGCCAGCAGCCAAGAACCATCCCATAGCAATCAGCCCCAGCATTTT
>many|TRBJ2-3|TRBD2|TRBV5-4
CASSPTWGLAGDTDTQYF
TGTGCCAGCAGCCCGACTTGGGGACTAGCGGGGGATACAGATACGCAGTATTTT
>-|TRBJ1-6|-|TRBV20-1
CSASGDMGTSSYNSPLHF
TGCAGTGCTAGTGGGGACATGGGAACCAGCTCCTATAATTCACCCCTCCACTTT
>few|TRBJ1-2|-|TRBV12-3/TRBV12-4
CAILTWANYGYTF
TGTGCCATACTCACCTGGGCTAACTATGGCTACACCTTC
>many|TRBJ2-7|-|TRBV28
CASSLSSYEQYF
TGTGCCAGCAGTTTGTCCTCCTACGAGCAGTACTTC
>-|TRBJ1-6|TRBD1|TRBV6-2/TRBV6-3
CASSPYGQGAISPLHF
TGTGCCAGCAGTCCTTACGGACAGGGGGCGATCTCACCCCTCCACTTT
>-|TRBJ2-3|-|TRBV18
CASSPERNGADTQYF
TGTGCCAGCTCACCAGAACGGAACGGGGCAGATACGCAGTATTTT
>many|TRBJ2-7|-|TRBV28
CASSAVLYEQYF
TGTGCCAGCAGTGCCGTCTTGTACGAGCAGTACTTC
>many|TRBJ1-4|-|TRBV7-2
CASSLGGRGVSEKLFF
TGTGCCAGCAGCTTAGGGGGTAGGGGAGTGAGTGAAAAACTGTTTTTT
>many|TRBJ2-5|-|TRBV5-1
CASSLPRETQYF
TGCGCCAGCAGCCTACCCCGAGAGACCCAGTACTTC
>-|TRBJ2-2|-|TRBV29-1
CSVEGGTGELFF
TGCAGCGTTGAAGGGGGCACCGGGGAGCTGTTTTTT
>many|TRBJ1-2|TRBD1|TRBV7-2
CASSLTGGNYGYTF
TGTGCCAGCAGCTTAACAGGGGGAAACTATGGCTACACCTTC
>many|TRBJ2-3|-|TRBV27
CASSLQERIHTDTQYF
TGTGCCAGCAGTTTGCAAGAACGTATTCACACAGATACGCAGTATTTT
>many|TRBJ2-3|TRBD2|TRBV2
CASGQAGLTDTQYF
TGTGCCAGCGGGCAAGCGGGGCTCACAGATACGCAGTATTTT
>-|TRBJ2-3|-|TRBV6-2/TRBV6-3
CASSYPRGVDTQYF
TGTGCCAGCAGTTACCCGCGCGGGGTAGATACGCAGTATTTT
>-|TRBJ1-1|-|TRBV6-5
CASIKPGGTAFF
TGTGCCAGCATCAAGCCCGGGGGGACAGCTTTCTTT
>-|TRBJ2-3|-|TRBV12-3/TRBV12-4
CASGLTGSRTDTQYF
TGTGCCAGCGGATTAACAGGGTCGCGCACAGATACGCAGTATTTT
>-|TRBJ1-1|-|TRBV11-2
CASSSMGVWNTEAFF
TGTGCCAGCAGCTCTATGGGAGTGTGGAACACTGAAGCTTTCTTT
>many|TRBJ2-3|TRBD1|TRBV24-1
CATGQDTDTQYF
TGTGCCACCGGACAGGACACAGATACGCAGTATTTT
>-|TRBJ1-4|-|TRBV28
CASSPGFGNEKLFF
TGTGCCAGCAGCCCAGGGTTTGGTAATGAAAAACTGTTTTTT
>many|TRBJ1-6|TRBD1|TRBV7-3
CASSPGTGSPLHF
TGTGCCAGCAGCCCAGGGACAGGGTCACCCCTCCACTTT
>many|TRBJ2-6|-|TRBV7-2
CASSLGYSGANVLTF
TGTGCCAGCAGCTTAGGGTACTCTGGGGCCAACGTCCTGACTTTC
>-|TRBJ2-1|-|TRBV24-1
CATSDYPIKPTESSYNEQFF
TGTGCCACCAGTGATTACCCCATAAAGCCGACAGAGAGCTCCTACAATGAGCAGTTCTTC
>-|TRBJ2-1|TRBD1|TRBV11-1
CASSLAPGGQVYNNEQFF
TGTGCCAGCAGCTTAGCGCCTGGGGGACAGGTCTACAACAATGAGCAGTTCTTC
>-|TRBJ2-3|-|TRBV10-3
CAISEYRQASTDTQYF
TGTGCCATCAGTGAGTACCGACAGGCCAGCACAGATACGCAGTATTTT
>many|TRBJ2-7|-|TRBV5-1
CASSPGRYGVIYEQYF
TGCGCCAGCAGCCCCGGACGGTACGGTGTTATCTACGAGCAGTACTTC
>few|TRBJ1-5|-|TRBV12-3/TRBV12-4
CASSLDGLHSNQPQHF
TGTGCCAGCAGTTTAGACGGGCTACATAGCAATCAGCCCCAGCATTTT
>few|TRBJ2-7|-|TRBV20-1
CSARVEGQIYEQYF
TGCAGTGCTAGAGTGGAGGGTCAGATCTACGAGCAGTACTTC
>-|TRBJ1-5|-|TRBV4-2
CASSQVQEVGNQPQHF
TGTGCCAGCAGCCAAGTTCAGGAGGTGGGCAATCAGCCCCAGCATTTT
>-|TRBJ1-1|-|TRBV25-1
CASSAFRQRNTEAFF
TGTGCCAGCAGTGCGTTTCGACAGAGGAACACTGAAGCTTTCTTT
>few|TRBJ2-5|-|TRBV7-9
CASSHGGVHSETQYF
TGTGCCAGCAGCCACGGCGGGGTCCACTCCGAGACCCAGTACTTC
>few|TRBJ2-5|-|TRBV12-3/TRBV12-4
CASSTPSRQETQYF
TGTGCCAGCAGTACGCCGTCCCGACAAGAGACCCAGTACTTC
>many|TRBJ1-1|-|TRBV5-1
CASISPGEEAFF
TGCGCCAGCATTAGCCCAGGGGAGGAAGCTTTCTTT
>-|TRBJ2-1|-|TRBV10-3
CAISEGAEDIYNEQFF
TGTGCCATCAGTGAGGGAGCAGAGGACATCTACAATGAGCAGTTCTTC
>many|TRBJ2-3|TRBD2|TRBV3-1
CASSQDGGVTQYF
TGTGCCAGCAGCCAAGATGGGGGGGTTACGCAGTATTTT
>few|TRBJ1-1|-|TRBV20-1
CSAKQKNTEAFF
TGCAGTGCGAAACAGAAGAACACTGAAGCTTTCTTT